The 29 T cell receptor beta chains below were found in one sample sequenced in a study of siplizumab effects on memory and regulatory T cells. Method: immunoSEQ multiplex PCR; TCRdb's copy keeps in-frame clones and lacks some. The sample consists of 110,000 or so clones, 92% of them appearing once. What was sequenced was Tregs sorted from blood. All receptors derive from a human donor in good health.

This CDR3 reads CASSLIGQTYEQYF. The CDR3 coding sequence is TGTGCCAGCAGCTTGATTGGACAGACCTACGAGCAGTACTTC. V gene TRBV5-5 combines with J gene TRBJ2-7; tentative D call: TRBD1 (6 bases). CDR3 length: 14 amino acids. V lost 1 base, J lost 2 bases, and 10 bases lay in between. The V gene's germline CDR1 is SGHKS and CDR2 YYEKEE (reference sequence).

The chain uses TRBV6-5 and TRBJ1-3; D uncertain. CDR1 is MNHEY and CDR2 is SVGAGI in the germline V gene. The CDR3 is 14 amino acids. V lost 2 bases to trimming and J lost 4 bases, with 9 bases between them. The CDR3 DNA reads TGTGCCAGCAGTTACGGTACAACCGGAAACACCATATATTTT. It yields the protein CASSYGTTGNTIYF.

The rearrangement joins TRBV6-5 to TRBJ1-4; tentative D call: TRBD1 (5 bases). V lost 8 bases, J lost 5 bases, and 18 bases lay in between. The CDR3 loop spans 15 amino acids. Germline CDR1 MNHEY, CDR2 SVGAGI. For the CDR3, the DNA is TGTGCCAGCTCCAGTGGGGGGTGGGCCAATGAAAAACTGTTTTTT. Translation: CASSSGGWANEKLFF.

The chain joins TRBV5-6 to TRBJ1-3, with unresolved D. Trimming cost V 2 bases and J 6 bases, with 12 bases left between them. This CDR3 spans 14 amino acids. Germline lookup yields CDR1 SGHDT and CDR2 YYEEEE. CDR3 DNA: TGTGCCAGCAGCTTTTGGGGTGGAGAAAACACCATATATTTT. This encodes CASSFWGGENTIYF.

The chain combines TRBV5-1 with TRBJ1-2; D may be TRBD1 (5 bases). Germline loops: CDR1 SGHRS, CDR2 YFSETQ. The CDR3 contains 12 residues. The V gene lost 4 bases and the J gene lost 5 bases, with 9 bases spanning the gap. The CDR3 DNA reads as TGCGCCAGCAGCCCCGACAGATATGGCTACACCTTC. Translating it yields CASSPDRYGYTF. The full variable domain, with the rest looked up from reference TRBV5-1 and TRBJ1-2, is KAGVTQTPRYLIKTRGQQVTLSCSPISGHRSVSWYQQTPGQGLQFLFEYFSETQRNKGNFPGRFSGRQFSNSRSEMNVSTLELGDSALYLCASSPDRYGYTFGSGTRLTVV.

V usage is TRBV4-1 and J usage is TRBJ2-4; D is possibly TRBD1 (5 bases). This CDR3 comprises 15 residues. V shed 1 base and J shed 6 bases, with 13 bases lying between them. CDR1 MGHRA and CDR2 YSYEKL come from the germline V gene. CDR3 bases: TGCGCCAGCAGCCAAGGCGTTTCAGGGCTAAACATTCAGTACTTC. Its protein product is CASSQGVSGLNIQYF.

This chain joins TRBV18 and TRBJ1-2; 7 bases align to TRBD1. The CDR3 contains 14 residues. Germline-derived CDR1 and CDR2 are KGHSH and LQKENI. V dropped 2 bases and J dropped 3; count of bases not matched to a gene: 3. In DNA form, the CDR3 reads TGTGCCAGCTCACCAGGGACAGTGTACTATGGCTACACCTTC. This encodes CASSPGTVYYGYTF.

The chain has TRBV6-5 and TRBJ2-3; the D is unclear. Trimming shortened V by 5 bases and J by 0 bases, and 12 bases separated the two germline ends. Germline V gives CDR1 MNHEY, CDR2 SVGAGI. The CDR3 has 15 residues. CDR3 sequence reads: CASSPSGPSTDTQYF. DNA of the CDR3: TGTGCCAGCAGTCCATCTGGGCCTAGCACAGATACGCAGTATTTT.

The CDR3 DNA reads TGCGCCAGCAGCTCGTCCGGCTATGGCTACACCTTC. The encoded protein is CASSSSGYGYTF. This chain links TRBV5-1 with TRBJ1-2; D not resolved. V lost 3 bases and J 4 bases, leaving 7 bases between the germline ends. This CDR3 has 12 amino acids. Germline CDR1 is SGHRS and CDR2 is YFSETQ.

This clone appeared a single time. The chain carries TRBV30 and TRBJ2-3; D uncertain. V lost 5 bases, J lost 3 bases, and 6 bases lay in between. The CDR3 has 11 residues. CDR1 is GTSNPN and CDR2 is SVGIG in the germline V gene (reference sequence). This CDR3 is CAWRRTDTQYF. The CDR3 coding sequence is TGTGCCTGGCGTAGGACAGATACGCAGTATTTT.

The chain is built from TRBV6-6 and TRBJ1-2; 9 bases align to TRBD1. Per the germline V gene, CDR1 is MNHNY and CDR2 is SVGAGI (reference sequence). Unmatched junction bases numbered 6, after V lost 2 bases and J lost 8 bases. This CDR3 region has 14 residues. CDR3 sequence: CASSYTGGRRGYTF. The CDR3 DNA sequence: TGTGCCAGCAGTTACACAGGGGGCCGGAGGGGCTACACCTTC.

Written as DNA, the CDR3 is TGTGCCAGCTCACGAGACTCTGGGGCCAACGTCCTGACTTTC. This translates into CASSRDSGANVLTF. The chain uses TRBV18 and TRBJ2-6, with no clear D. Germline CDR1 KGHSH, CDR2 LQKENI. With 4 bases removed from V and 0 bases from J, the gap between germline ends came to 4 bases. This CDR3 comprises 14 residues.

The chain couples TRBV5-6 to TRBJ2-3; 9 positions agree with TRBD2. The germline V gene encodes CDR1 SGHDT and CDR2 YYEEEE. CDR3 size: 16 residues. V dropped 4 bases and J dropped 1; count of bases not matched to a gene: 7. The CDR3 DNA is TGTGCCAGCAGCGCGAAGGTAGCGGGGGGCACAGATACGCAGTATTTT. It specifies CASSAKVAGGTDTQYF.

V is TRBV29-1 and J is TRBJ2-7; TRBD1 or TRBD2 may be the D gene (5 bases each). Germline lookup yields CDR1 SQVTM and CDR2 ANQGSEA. V was clipped by 7 bases and J by 0 bases, with 13 bases between them. This CDR3 region has 13 residues. The CDR3 nucleotides are TGCAGCGCCGGACGGGACGGCTCCTACGAGCAGTACTTC. It translates to CSAGRDGSYEQYF.

The genes are TRBV19 and TRBJ2-7, with a tentative D call TRBD2 (6 bases). CDR1 is LNHDA and CDR2 is SQIVND in the germline V gene (reference sequence). The V and J ends lost 5 bases and 0 bases respectively, with 17 bases between them. The CDR3 sequence is 16 residues long. CDR3 sequence (DNA): TGTGCCAGTAGTCTACGTCCGGGACTTATCTCCTACGAGCAGTACTTC. Translating it yields CASSLRPGLISYEQYF. Looking up the rest from reference TRBV19 and TRBJ2-7 gives the full variable domain: DGGITQSPKYLFRKEGQNVTLSCEQNLNHDAMYWYRQDPGQGLRLIYYSQIVNDFQKGDIAEGYSVSREKKESFPLTVTSAQKNPTAFYLCASSLRPGLISYEQYFGPGTRLTVT.

The gene calls are TRBV9 and TRBJ1-3; TRBD1 matches 8 bases. Looked up from germline, CDR1 is SGDLS and CDR2 is YYNGEE. V dropped 4 bases and J dropped 0; count of bases not matched to a gene: 3. This CDR3 is 15 amino acids long. The CDR3 DNA is TGTGCCAGCAGCCGGACAGGGATCTCTGGAAACACCATATATTTT. Encoded protein: CASSRTGISGNTIYF.

This clone came up once. J is TRBJ2-2 and V is TRBV18; TRBD1 is a possible D gene (7 bases). Trimming took 4 bases from V and 0 from J, leaving 12 bases between them. The V gene's germline CDR1 is KGHSH and CDR2 LQKENI. The CDR3 length is 16 residues. CDR3 loop: CASSRRDSANTGELFF. The CDR3 DNA reads as TGTGCCAGCTCACGGCGGGACAGCGCGAACACCGGGGAGCTGTTTTTT.

The J gene is TRBJ2-1, the V gene TRBV6-1; D is uncertain. Trimming shortened V by 0 bases and J by 8 bases, and 17 bases separated the two germline ends. Germline values: CDR1 MNHNS, CDR2 SASEGT. There are 16 residues in the CDR3. CDR3: CASSEARSVRSDEQFF. DNA of the CDR3: TGTGCCAGCAGTGAAGCTCGGTCAGTCAGATCGGATGAGCAGTTCTTC.

This chain joins TRBV30 and TRBJ2-5, with 9 nucleotides matching TRBD1. This CDR3 contains 15 residues. Trimming removed 3 bases from V and 3 bases from J; junction bases left unmatched: 8. Germline V lookup: CDR1 GTSNPN, CDR2 SVGIG (reference sequence). CDR3 residues: CAWSSGQGWEETQYF. The DNA of the CDR3 is TGTGCCTGGAGCTCGGGACAGGGCTGGGAAGAGACCCAGTACTTC. Full variable domain (outside the CDR3, taken from reference TRBV30 and TRBJ2-5): SQTIHQWPATLVQPVGSPLSLECTVEGTSNPNLYWYRQAAGRGLQLLFYSVGIGQISSEVPQNLSASRPQDRQFILSSKKLLLSDSGFYLCAWSSGQGWEETQYFGPGTRLLVL.

This chain joins TRBV7-8 and TRBJ1-2, with 8 bases matching TRBD1. Germline CDR1 SGHVS, CDR2 FQNEAQ. This CDR3 region has 15 residues. Losses at the gene ends were 4 bases for V and 7 bases for J; bases not matched to a gene: 11. The CDR3 is CASSYNRGDRRGYTF. The DNA for the CDR3 is TGTGCCAGCAGCTATAACAGGGGGGACCGGCGTGGCTACACCTTC.

This chain connects TRBV5-1 to TRBJ1-2, with 11 bases matching TRBD1. The V gene's germline CDR1 is SGHRS and CDR2 YFSETQ. The CDR3 runs 15 residues. With 4 bases clipped from V and 6 bases from J, the junction kept 8 bases outside the gene matches. The CDR3, as DNA: TGCGCCAGCAGCACTAGGACAGGGGGCGCGGATGGCTACACCTTC. Protein sequence: CASSTRTGGADGYTF.

CDR3 region: CAWRERGRPNTGELFF. As DNA, the CDR3 is TGTGCCTGGAGGGAACGCGGGAGGCCGAACACCGGGGAGCTGTTTTTT. V gene TRBV30 combines with J gene TRBJ2-2; 8 bases are a match to TRBD2. Germline loops: CDR1 GTSNPN, CDR2 SVGIG (reference sequence). Germline trimming cut 3 bases from V and 0 bases from J; bases unmatched to any gene: 6. The CDR3 totals 16 residues.

This clone was seen a few times. CDR3: CASRKGEKLFF. In nucleotides, the CDR3 is TGTGCCAGTAGGAAGGGGGAAAAACTGTTTTTT. The chain employs TRBV19 and TRBJ1-4; possibly TRBD1 for D (5 bases). Trimming took off 6 bases at V and 8 bases at J, with 7 bases between the two ends. This CDR3 region has 11 residues. CDR1 is LNHDA and CDR2 is SQIVND in the germline V gene (reference sequence).

The chain employs TRBV4-2 and TRBJ2-4, with D possibly TRBD2 on 6 matching bases. Per germline, CDR1 LGHNA and CDR2 YNFKEQ. This CDR3 is 16 amino acids long. V lost 1 base and J lost 2, with 12 bases in between. The CDR3 sequence: CASSQGEGRTKNIQYF. CDR3 coding DNA: TGTGCCAGCAGCCAAGGCGAAGGGAGGACCAAAAACATTCAGTACTTC.

The CDR3 is CASSPTGGSNQPQHF. CDR3 DNA: TGTGCCAGCAGTCCCACAGGGGGTAGCAATCAGCCCCAGCATTTT. V gene TRBV6-5 combines with J gene TRBJ1-5; 8 bases are a match to TRBD1. CDR3 length: 15 residues. J gave up 0 bases and V 5 bases, and 3 bases lay outside the gene matches. Germline-derived CDR1 and CDR2 are MNHEY and SVGAGI.

The genes are TRBV5-1 and TRBJ2-2, with D possibly called TRBD1 or TRBD2 (5 bases each). Germline assignment: CDR1 SGHRS and CDR2 YFSETQ. This CDR3 contains 15 residues. Deletions cut 3 bases from V and 3 bases from J, with 12 bases between. DNA for the CDR3: TGCGCCAGCAGCTCGTGGGGACGGGACACCGGGGAGCTGTTTTTT. Translation gives CASSSWGRDTGELFF.

The V call is TRBV27, the J call TRBJ2-1; D gene uncertain. The CDR3 runs 18 residues. Germline lookup yields CDR1 MNHEY and CDR2 SMNVEV (reference sequence). Trimming removed 5 bases from V and 2 bases from J, with 22 bases in between. This CDR3 is CASSMFWELADTYNEQFF. Here the CDR3 DNA reads TGTGCCAGCAGTATGTTTTGGGAATTGGCGGATACCTACAATGAGCAGTTCTTC.

The table lists this clone with a count of one. The chain joins TRBV15 to TRBJ2-6; 11 positions agree with TRBD1. The CDR3 is made up of 19 amino acids. Germline CDR1 and CDR2: LNHNV and YYDKDF (reference sequence). J gave up 2 bases and V 0 bases, and 6 bases lay outside the gene matches. The CDR3 is CATSRDRGQGVPGANVLTF. The CDR3 nucleotides read TGTGCCACCAGCAGAGATAGGGGACAGGGGGTTCCTGGGGCCAACGTCCTGACTTTC.

CDR3 sequence reads: CASNHPGGSGYNEQFF. CDR3 DNA sequence: TGTGCCAGCAATCACCCGGGTGGGAGTGGGTACAATGAGCAGTTCTTC. This chain links TRBV25-1 with TRBJ2-1, with D possibly TRBD2 on 5 matching bases. V lost 7 bases to trimming and J lost 4 bases, with 20 bases between them. Per the germline V gene, CDR1 is MGHDK and CDR2 is SYGVNS. This CDR3 has 16 amino acids.